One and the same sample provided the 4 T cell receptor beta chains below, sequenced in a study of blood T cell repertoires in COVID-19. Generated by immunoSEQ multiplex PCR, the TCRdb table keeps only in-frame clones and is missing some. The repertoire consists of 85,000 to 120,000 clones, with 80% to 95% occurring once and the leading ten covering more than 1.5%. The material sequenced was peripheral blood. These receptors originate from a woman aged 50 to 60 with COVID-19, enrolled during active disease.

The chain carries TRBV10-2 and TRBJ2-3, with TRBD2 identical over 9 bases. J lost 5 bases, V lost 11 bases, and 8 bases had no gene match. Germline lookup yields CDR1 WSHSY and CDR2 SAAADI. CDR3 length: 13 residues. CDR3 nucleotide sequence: TGCGCCGGATCAGCGGGGGGAATAGATACGCAGTATTTT. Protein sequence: CAGSAGGIDTQYF.

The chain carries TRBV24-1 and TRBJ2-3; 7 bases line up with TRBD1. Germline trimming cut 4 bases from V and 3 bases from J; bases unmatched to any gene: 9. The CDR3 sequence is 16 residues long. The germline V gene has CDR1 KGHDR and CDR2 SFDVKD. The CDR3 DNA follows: TGTGCCACCAGTGACCCTAGACAGGGAAGGACAGATACGCAGTATTTT. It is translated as CATSDPRQGRTDTQYF.

The CDR3: CASSLRTGGPKNIQYF. In nucleotides, the CDR3 is TGTGCCAGCAGCTTAAGAACAGGGGGCCCCAAAAACATTCAGTACTTC. The V and J genes are TRBV11-3 and TRBJ2-4; TRBD1 matches 9 bases. Germline V gene data show CDR1 as SGHNT and CDR2 as YENEEA. V shed 2 bases and J 2 bases; nucleotides not matched to a gene: 4. The CDR3 length is 16 residues. The variable domain in full, with the rest retrieved from reference TRBV11-3 and TRBJ2-4, is EAGVVQSPRYKIIEKKQPVAFWCNPISGHNTLYWYLQNLGQGPELLIRYENEEAVDDSQLPKDRFSAERLKGVDSTLKIQPAELGDSAVYLCASSLRTGGPKNIQYFGAGTRLSVL.

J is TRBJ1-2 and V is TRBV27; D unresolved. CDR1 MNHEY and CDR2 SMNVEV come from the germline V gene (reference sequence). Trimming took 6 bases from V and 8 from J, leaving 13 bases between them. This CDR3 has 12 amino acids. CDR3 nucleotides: TGTGCCAGCAGGGACCTCGGGGAGGGCTACACCTTC. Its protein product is CASRDLGEGYTF.